What follows describes a single T cell receptor beta chain. Original methodology: Reference gene primers were amplified, and this amplification served to estimate nucleated cell counts. Profiled with immunoSEQ multiplex PCR; TCRdb holds only in-frame clones, not every one. For V, J and clone size, that table is used; D and trimming come from the DNA. The table has over 60,000 clones, approximately 89% seen once. The data stem from a study of blood T cell repertoires in COVID-19. Turning to the study itself: Samples of COVID-19 (acute and convalescent) were obtained from the United States, Italy and Spain. PBMCs, B-cell-depleted T cells, or T cells provided the cDNA or gDNA that made up the material.

There are 15 residues in the CDR3. The V end lost 3 bases, the J end lost 9 bases, and 15 bases lay between the germline ends. Germline lookup yields CDR1 SEHNR and CDR2 FQNEAQ (reference sequence). The sequencing input was peripheral blood. This receptor was taken from a man older than 75 with acute or convalescent COVID-19. The V and J genes are TRBV7-9 and TRBJ1-6, with D unresolved. CDR3: CASSFREPSTSPLHF. The CDR3, as DNA: TGTGCCAGCAGCTTCCGGGAGCCCTCTACTTCACCCCTCCACTTT.